This TCR beta chain was documented in a study of T cell responses to AZD1222 COVID-19 vaccine. Study-wide findings and caveats: Targets within unmutated variant regions were reportedly found for nearly half of spike-specific TCRs. Two AZD1222 administrations were followed by greater Spike-specific TCR breadth and depth. Possibly, clonal diversity was underestimated; donors were largely white British and included more females.

V was pared by 1 base and J by 5 bases, with 3 bases of the junction left unmatched. The CDR3 runs 14 residues. Germline-derived CDR1 and CDR2 are LNHDA and SQIVND (reference sequence). The repertoire was sequenced with immunoSEQ multiplex PCR; TCRdb's copy has only in-frame clones and lacks some. Among 110,000 to 150,000 clones, approximately 83% were seen once, and the ten largest hold approximately 8%. In the case of this clone: The antigen remains unidentified.

This TCR was recovered from an adult in good health. Sequencing was performed on peripheral blood, taken on day 0 of AZD1222 vaccination. The chain employs TRBV19 and TRBJ1-2, with 8 bases aligning to TRBD1. The CDR3 spells CASSIAGGEYGYTF. CDR3 DNA sequence: TGTGCCAGTAGTATAGCAGGGGGCGAATATGGCTACACCTTC.